The 12 T cell receptor beta chains presented below share a single source sample, sequenced in a study of blood T cell repertoires in COVID-19 (TCRdb year 2020). Library construction relied on the immunoSEQ multiplex PCR assay. Sourced from immuneACCESS, this table was stored by TCRdb with only in-frame sequences that have V and J called. A share of the clones is absent; for the studies checked, an unresolved V gene accounts for under half, and the remainder has no known explanation. The sample data list approximately 200,000 clones, and approximately 87% of these were observed just once. The ten largest clones add up to 5.5% to 8% of the sample. Sequenced input: peripheral blood. Receptors originate from a man between 60 and 75 years old who had recovered from COVID-19.

The V gene is TRBV6-2 or TRBV6-3, the J gene TRBJ1-2; D ambiguous. Per the germline V gene, CDR1 is MNHEY and CDR2 is SVGEGT. The V gene lost 2 bases and the J gene lost 8 bases, with 12 bases spanning the gap. CDR3 size: 13 residues. The CDR3 protein is CASSYAGKGGYTF. As DNA, the CDR3 is TGTGCCAGCAGTTACGCGGGGAAGGGAGGCTACACCTTC.

A few counts support this clone. Compared with germline, one end of the junction differs, possibly owing to a read error. The chain carries TRBV4-2 and TRBJ1-1, with D uncertain. The germline V gene encodes CDR1 LGHNA and CDR2 YNFKEQ. CDR3 size: 12 residues. The CDR3 coding sequence is TGTGCCAGCAGCCAAGATGCGGCGAGCCTTGCCTTT. It encodes CASSQDAASLAF.

The chain links TRBV7-3 to TRBJ2-5; TRBD1 matches 8 bases. This CDR3 spans 16 amino acids. The V gene's germline CDR1 is SGHTA and CDR2 FQGTGA. V trimming: 1 base; J trimming: 5 bases; junction bases outside the gene matches: 9. Here the CDR3 DNA reads TGTGCCAGCAGCTTAATACCTGGACAGGGAGGTGAGACCCAGTACTTC. This encodes CASSLIPGQGGETQYF.

The chain has TRBV7-8 and TRBJ2-2; D may be TRBD1 (5 bases). CDR1 is SGHVS and CDR2 is FQNEAQ in the germline V gene. Deletions cut 5 bases from V and 5 bases from J, with 9 bases between. The CDR3 length is 13 residues. CDR3 protein: CASSPRQTGELFF. CDR3 DNA: TGTGCCAGCAGCCCGAGACAGACCGGGGAGCTGTTTTTT.

The V and J genes are TRBV18 and TRBJ1-1; 7 bases align to TRBD1. Trimming took 4 bases from V and 2 from J; bases not matched to a gene: 1. Germline-derived CDR1 and CDR2 are KGHSH and LQKENI. This CDR3 spans 13 amino acids. The CDR3 region has the DNA TGTGCCAGCTCACAGGGGGCTAACACTGAAGCTTTCTTT. Its translation is CASSQGANTEAFF.

The CDR3 region has the DNA TGTGCCATCAGTGAAGACAGACCCTCTGGGGCCAACGTCCTGACTTTC. Protein: CAISEDRPSGANVLTF. This chain connects TRBV10-3 to TRBJ2-6, with D tentatively TRBD1 (5 bases). CDR3 length equals 16 residues. Trimming took off 3 bases at V and 0 bases at J, with 9 bases between the two ends. CDR1 and CDR2 from the germline V gene are ENHRY and SYGVKD.

V is TRBV29-1 and J is TRBJ2-1, with 11 bases fitting TRBD1. Germline lookup yields CDR1 SQVTM and CDR2 ANQGSEA. The CDR3 runs 15 residues. The V segment lost 3 bases and the J segment 5 bases; nucleotides outside the gene matches: 6. The CDR3 sequence is CSVDPGTGGDNEQFF. DNA of the CDR3: TGCAGCGTTGACCCCGGGACAGGGGGTGACAATGAGCAGTTCTTC.

The chain recombines TRBV7-3 with TRBJ2-5, with 10 bases lining up with TRBD1. The ends lost 5 bases at V and 5 bases at J; junction bases unmatched: 5. In germline, CDR1 is SGHTA, CDR2 FQGTGA. The CDR3 consists of 14 residues. CDR3 nucleotide sequence: TGTGCCAGCAGCCAGGGACAGGGGCACGAGACCCAGTACTTC. Its protein is CASSQGQGHETQYF.

This chain connects TRBV19 to TRBJ1-1, with D possibly being TRBD1 (6 bases). This CDR3 contains 14 residues. V was pared by 5 bases and J by 8 bases, with 18 bases between. CDR1 LNHDA and CDR2 SQIVND come from the germline V gene (reference sequence). The CDR3 DNA sequence: TGTGCCAGTAGTGTCGACAGAGGACAGCGAGAAGCTTTCTTT. It is translated as CASSVDRGQREAFF.

The chain couples TRBV27 to TRBJ1-2; 7 nucleotides match TRBD1. Germline CDR1 reads MNHEY; CDR2 reads SMNVEV (reference sequence). The trim removed 5 bases at V and 4 bases at J, leaving 4 bases unmatched. CDR3 length: 13 residues. The CDR3 nucleotides read TGTGCCAGCAGTCCGACAGGGCTCTATGGCTACACCTTC. Protein product: CASSPTGLYGYTF.

The chain couples TRBV9 to TRBJ2-5; D is perhaps TRBD2 (6 bases). The V end lost 2 bases, the J end lost 4 bases, and 12 bases lay between the germline ends. The CDR3 is made up of 14 amino acids. Per germline, CDR1 SGDLS and CDR2 YYNGEE. In DNA form, the CDR3 reads TGTGCCAGCAGCGTGATGGAGGGAGGAGAGACCCAGTACTTC. Amino acid sequence: CASSVMEGGETQYF.

The chain couples TRBV27 to TRBJ2-5; D perhaps matches TRBD1 (7 bases). The V and J ends lost 7 bases and 5 bases respectively, with 17 bases between them. The CDR3 loop spans 14 amino acids. Germline CDR1 is MNHEY and CDR2 is SMNVEV (reference sequence). The CDR3 protein is CASNAFSGGETQYF. CDR3 bases: TGTGCCAGCAACGCCTTTTCAGGGGGGGAGACCCAGTACTTC.